The 9 T cell receptor beta chains reported below all come from one sample, sequenced in a study of cytomegalovirus exposure and HLA in healthy donors (dated by TCRdb to the late 2010s). Receptors were amplified or captured by the immunoSEQ multiplex PCR assay. For the multiplex PCR, a mixture combining 60 forward primers for TCR Vbeta segments and 13 reverse primers for TCR Jbeta segments was used. As stored in TCRdb, this immuneACCESS dataset retains in-frame rearrangements with V and J assigned. A fraction of the clones does not appear; measured against another copy, unresolved V genes explain less than half of the discrepancy, and the remainder lacks a known reason. The sample has some 200,000 clones on record, approximately 85% of them singletons. Under 0.9% of the sample rests with the top ten. Sequencing was performed on PBMCs. The source is a woman under 30 in good health and CMV-seronegative.

As to this clone: Additional DNA sequences in this sample encode the identical CDR3. The rearrangement uses TRBV7-8 and TRBJ1-3; no clear D gene. Germline lookup yields CDR1 SGHVS and CDR2 FQNEAQ. The CDR3 length is 16 residues. Trimming took 3 bases from V and 6 from J, leaving 18 bases between them. Here the CDR3 reads CASSFLLSPVENTIYF. As DNA, the CDR3 is TGTGCCAGCAGCTTTCTACTTTCCCCGGTTGAAAACACCATATATTTT. The variable domain in full, with the rest retrieved from reference TRBV7-8 and TRBJ1-3, is GAGVSQSPRYKVAKRGQDVALRCDPISGHVSLFWYQQALGQGPEFLTYFQNEAQLDKSGLPSDRFFAERPEGSVSTLKIQRTQQEDSAVYLCASSFLLSPVENTIYFGEGSWLTVV.

This clone was seen just once. The chain employs TRBV27 and TRBJ2-1; 9 positions match TRBD1. The germline CDR1 and CDR2 sequences are MNHEY and SMNVEV (reference sequence). This CDR3 comprises 17 residues. After removal of 0 bases from V and 3 bases from J, the junction contained 6 bases not matched to a gene. The CDR3 region is CASSLSVGQGFYNEQFF. The CDR3, as DNA: TGTGCCAGCAGTTTATCGGTGGGACAGGGTTTCTACAATGAGCAGTTCTTC.

The V gene is TRBV20-1, the J gene TRBJ2-7; D is undetermined. This CDR3 is 11 amino acids long. Germline CDR1 is DFQATT and CDR2 is SNEGSKA (reference sequence). Trimming removed 5 bases at V and 5 bases at J, with 10 bases between. CDR3 amino acids: CSAPLGDEQYF. CDR3 nucleotides: TGCAGTGCTCCCCTAGGTGACGAGCAGTACTTC.

A remark on this clone: Other DNA sequences in the same sample also yield this CDR3. The chain is built from TRBV18 and TRBJ1-2, with 7 nucleotides matching TRBD1. The CDR3 is 13 amino acids. Looked up from germline, CDR1 is KGHSH and CDR2 is LQKENI. The V gene end was trimmed by 1 base and the J gene end by 8 bases; junction bases not matched to a gene: 4. CDR3 DNA: TGTGCCAGCTCACCACAGGGGGCGGAAGGCTACACCTTC. Encoded protein: CASSPQGAEGYTF.

The gene calls are TRBV29-1 and TRBJ2-5; D possibly corresponds to TRBD1 (5 bases). This CDR3 contains 13 residues. V lost 4 bases and J 4 bases, leaving 13 bases between the germline ends. The germline CDR1 and CDR2 sequences are SQVTM and ANQGSEA. The CDR3 DNA sequence: TGCAGCGTTGTCCGACAGATTCGAGAGACCCAGTACTTC. It codes for CSVVRQIRETQYF.

V and J are TRBV5-1 and TRBJ2-5, with TRBD2 identical over 10 bases. Losses at the gene ends were 4 bases for V and 2 bases for J; bases not matched to a gene: 14. Germline lookup yields CDR1 SGHRS and CDR2 YFSETQ. The CDR3 consists of 18 residues. CDR3 sequence reads: CASSKTGWDSGRQETQYF. As DNA, the CDR3 is TGCGCCAGCAGCAAGACAGGGTGGGATAGCGGGAGGCAAGAGACCCAGTACTTC.

The V call is TRBV7-9, the J call TRBJ2-2, with TRBD2 matching 11 bases. The CDR3 sequence is 16 residues long. V lost 5 bases, J lost 6 bases, and 8 bases stayed unmatched. Germline CDR1 and CDR2: SEHNR and FQNEAQ (reference sequence). The chain's CDR3 is CASSASSGGRSGELFF. The CDR3 DNA reads as TGTGCCAGCAGCGCTTCTAGCGGGGGGCGCTCCGGGGAGCTGTTTTTT.

The chain links TRBV28 to TRBJ1-2; 10 bases are a match to TRBD1. The V and J ends lost 5 bases and 3 bases, in that order; junction bases with no gene match: 3. Germline lookup yields CDR1 MDHEN and CDR2 SYDVKM. This CDR3 contains 14 residues. The CDR3 DNA is TGTGCCAGCAGTGTTGGGACAGGGGACTATGGCTACACCTTC. It encodes CASSVGTGDYGYTF.

The chain joins TRBV27 to TRBJ2-1; weak D call: TRBD1 (6 bases). The CDR3 is 13 residues long. Trimming cost V 8 bases and J 9 bases, with 17 bases left between them. The germline V gene encodes CDR1 MNHEY and CDR2 SMNVEV (reference sequence). The CDR3 DNA reads as TGTGCCAGCGCTTCGACAGGATTAATTGAGCAGTTCTTC. Translation gives CASASTGLIEQFF.